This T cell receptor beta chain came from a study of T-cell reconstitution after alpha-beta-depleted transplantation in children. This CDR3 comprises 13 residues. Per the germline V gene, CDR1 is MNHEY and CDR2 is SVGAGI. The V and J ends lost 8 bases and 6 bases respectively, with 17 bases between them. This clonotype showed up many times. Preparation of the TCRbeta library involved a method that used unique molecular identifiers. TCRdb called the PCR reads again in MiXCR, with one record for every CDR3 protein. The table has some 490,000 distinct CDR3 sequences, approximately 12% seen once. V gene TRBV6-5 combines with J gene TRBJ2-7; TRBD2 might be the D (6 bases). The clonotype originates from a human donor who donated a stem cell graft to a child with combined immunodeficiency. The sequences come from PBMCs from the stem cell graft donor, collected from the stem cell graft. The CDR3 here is CASGPGFGGEQYF. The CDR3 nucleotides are TGTGCCAGCGGACCGGGATTCGGGGGCGAGCAGTACTTC.